This TCR beta chain was sequenced for a study of T cell clones after liver transplantation. Study context: TCRbeta sequencing after a pre-transplant mixed lymphocyte reaction identified graft-donor-reactive clones, later tracked in post-transplant blood. As an antigen-independent comparator, third-party-reactive TCRbeta sequences came from pre-transplant mixed lymphocyte reactions. Without induction therapy, subjects received standard immunosuppression until 12-24 months post-transplant.

Germline V gene lookup returns CDR1 SEHNR and CDR2 FQNEAQ (reference sequence). Losses at the gene ends were 4 bases for V and 6 bases for J; bases not matched to a gene: 4. This CDR3 region has 14 residues. Assay used: immunoSEQ multiplex PCR; TCRdb lists only in-frame clones, some missing. The data contain 15,000 or so clones, under 90% of them singletons. This clonotype originated in a human patient who received a liver transplant. Some T cells may trace back to the graft donor. The sample in question was CD8+ T cells from blood, obtained approximately 45 months after liver transplant. The chain combines TRBV7-9 with TRBJ1-5; 9 nucleotides agree with TRBD1. Here the CDR3 reads CASSSTGGSQPQHF. The CDR3 DNA follows: TGTGCCAGCAGCTCCACAGGGGGCTCTCAGCCCCAGCATTTT.